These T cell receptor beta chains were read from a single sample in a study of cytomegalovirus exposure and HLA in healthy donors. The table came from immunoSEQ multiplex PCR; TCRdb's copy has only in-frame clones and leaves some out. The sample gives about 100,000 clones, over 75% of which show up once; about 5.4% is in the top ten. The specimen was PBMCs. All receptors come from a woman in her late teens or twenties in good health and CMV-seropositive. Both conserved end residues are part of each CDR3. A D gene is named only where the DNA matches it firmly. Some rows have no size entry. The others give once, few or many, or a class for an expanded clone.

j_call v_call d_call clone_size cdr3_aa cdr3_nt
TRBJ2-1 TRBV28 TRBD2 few CASIRRLAASYNEQFF TGTGCCAGCATCCGGCGGCTAGCGGCCTCCTACAATGAGCAGTTCTTC
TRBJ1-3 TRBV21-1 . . CASSITGTGNTIYF TGTGCCAGCAGCATAACCGGGACTGGGAACACCATATATTTT
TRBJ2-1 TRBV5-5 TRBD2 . CASSLAPSGSNEQFF TGTGCCAGCAGCTTGGCCCCTAGCGGGAGCAATGAGCAGTTCTTC
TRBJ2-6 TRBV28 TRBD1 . CASIPGQGAGANVLTF TGTGCCAGCATCCCGGGACAGGGGGCAGGGGCCAACGTCCTGACTTTC
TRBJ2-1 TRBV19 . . CASSILGFEQFF TGTGCCAGTAGTATTTTGGGCTTTGAGCAGTTCTTC
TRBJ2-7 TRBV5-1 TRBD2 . CASSLSRSGSSYEQYF TGCGCCAGCAGCTTGAGTCGTAGCGGGAGCTCCTACGAGCAGTACTTC
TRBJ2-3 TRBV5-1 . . CASSGGERRPDTQYF TGCGCCAGCAGTGGAGGGGAGAGGAGACCAGATACGCAGTATTTT
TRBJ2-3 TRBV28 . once CASSSTGIFTDTQYF TGTGCCAGCAGTTCTACAGGAATATTCACAGATACGCAGTATTTT
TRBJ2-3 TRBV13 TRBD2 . CASSRATSGTDTQYF TGTGCCAGCAGCCGCGCGACTAGCGGAACAGATACGCAGTATTTT
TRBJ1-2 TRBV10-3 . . CAISELVGYGYTF TGTGCCATCAGTGAACTGGTTGGCTATGGCTACACCTTC
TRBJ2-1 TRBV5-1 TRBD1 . CASYRGEGSYNEQFF TGCGCCAGCTACAGGGGAGAGGGCTCCTACAATGAGCAGTTCTTC
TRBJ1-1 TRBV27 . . CASSSLERNTEAFF TGTGCCAGCAGTTCTCTGGAGAGGAACACTGAAGCTTTCTTT
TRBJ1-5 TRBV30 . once CAWSVGLTGQPQHF TGTGCCTGGAGTGTCGGCCTGACGGGGCAGCCCCAGCATTTT
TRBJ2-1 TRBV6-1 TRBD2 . CASSGSGGSYNEQFF TGTGCCAGCAGTGGCAGCGGGGGCTCCTACAATGAGCAGTTCTTC
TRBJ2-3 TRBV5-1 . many CASSLEAGGALADTQYF TGCGCCAGCAGCTTGGAGGCCGGCGGAGCTCTTGCAGATACGCAGTATTTT
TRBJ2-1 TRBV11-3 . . CASSFSGRGWADEQFF TGTGCCAGCAGCTTCAGTGGGCGGGGCTGGGCCGATGAGCAGTTCTTC
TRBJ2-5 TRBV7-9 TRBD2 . CASSLRSGSGETQYF TGTGCCAGCAGCCTCCGTAGCGGGAGCGGGGAGACCCAGTACTTC
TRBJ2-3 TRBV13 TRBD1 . CASSVTGQGTDTQYF TGTGCCAGCAGCGTCACGGGACAGGGAACAGATACGCAGTATTTT
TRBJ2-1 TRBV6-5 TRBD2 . CASSFGLAGAGNEQFF TGTGCCAGCAGTTTCGGACTAGCGGGAGCCGGAAATGAGCAGTTCTTC
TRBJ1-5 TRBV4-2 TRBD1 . CASSPRTGLDYQPQHF TGTGCCAGCAGCCCGAGGACAGGGCTGGATTATCAGCCCCAGCATTTT
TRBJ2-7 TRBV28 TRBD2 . CASSPLAGIPYEQYF TGTGCCAGCAGTCCCCTAGCGGGCATACCCTACGAGCAGTACTTC
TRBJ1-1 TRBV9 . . CASSAKGEQDEAFF TGTGCCAGCAGCGCAAAGGGTGAACAGGATGAAGCTTTCTTT
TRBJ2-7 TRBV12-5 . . CASGLVQANRFYEQYF TGTGCTAGTGGTTTGGTACAGGCTAACAGATTCTACGAGCAGTACTTC
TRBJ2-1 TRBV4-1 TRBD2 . CASSQAAGGSSYNEQFF TGCGCCAGCAGCCAAGCGGCGGGAGGAAGCTCCTACAATGAGCAGTTCTTC
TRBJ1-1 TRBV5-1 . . CASSLEQNTEAFF TGCGCCAGCAGCTTGGAACAGAACACTGAAGCTTTCTTT
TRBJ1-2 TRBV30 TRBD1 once CAWSWDSATYGYTF TGTGCCTGGAGTTGGGACAGCGCAACCTATGGCTACACCTTC
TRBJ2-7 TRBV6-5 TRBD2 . CASSTTGTSTYEQYF TGTGCCAGCAGCACAACCGGGACTAGCACCTACGAGCAGTACTTC
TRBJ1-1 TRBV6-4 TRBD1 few CASSDSAGGTEAFF TGTGCCAGCAGTGACTCGGCAGGGGGTACTGAAGCTTTCTTT
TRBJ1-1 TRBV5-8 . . CASSLTGSANTEAFF TGTGCCAGCAGCTTGACGGGGTCCGCGAACACTGAAGCTTTCTTT
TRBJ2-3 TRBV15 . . CATSRDDRDTQYF TGTGCCACCAGCAGAGATGATCGGGATACGCAGTATTTT
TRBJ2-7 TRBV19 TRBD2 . CASSTRVGLAGVAFYEQYF TGTGCCAGTAGTACCCGAGTAGGACTAGCGGGAGTCGCCTTCTACGAGCAGTACTTC